The 27 T cell receptor beta chains given below trace back to one sample, sequenced in a study of Graves' ophthalmopathy and Graves' hyperthyroidism. RNA transcripts were the source from which TCR beta CDR3 regions were amplified. Scientists carried out first-round RT-PCR using HTBI primers and then a second-round multiplex PCR. TCRdb redid the calling of the multiplex PCR reads with MiXCR, one entry per CDR3 protein. The table records about 370,000 distinct CDR3 sequences, approximately 17% of them present only once. The sample taken for sequencing was peripheral blood. These receptors all stem from an adult woman with stable Graves' hyperthyroidism.

This chain uses TRBV4-3 with TRBJ2-7; possibly TRBD2 for D (6 bases). The CDR3 consists of 15 residues. V shed 5 bases and J shed 3 bases, with 17 bases lying between them. CDR1 is LGHNA and CDR2 is YSLEER in the germline V gene. The CDR3 is CASSTSSGGNYEQYF. The CDR3 nucleotides are TGCGCCAGCAGCACCTCCTCCGGCGGGAACTACGAGCAGTACTTC.

The V gene is TRBV30, the J gene TRBJ2-7; no clear D gene. Germline loops: CDR1 GTSNPN, CDR2 SVGIG (reference sequence). V lost 0 bases, J lost 5 bases, and 5 bases lay in between. The CDR3 has 11 residues. DNA for the CDR3: TGTGCCTGGAGTGTAGAACACGAGCAGTACTTC. Translated: CAWSVEHEQYF.

The chain carries TRBV4-1 and TRBJ2-7; the D call may be TRBD1 or TRBD2 (5 bases each). Trimming stripped 3 bases from V and 2 bases from J, with 14 bases between. The length of the CDR3 is 15 residues. From germline, CDR1 is MGHRA and CDR2 YSYEKL. Here the CDR3 reads CASSHLSGTTYEQYF. CDR3 sequence (DNA): TGCGCCAGCAGCCACTTATCCGGGACCACCTACGAGCAGTACTTC.

This clonotype was found many times. The chain has TRBV20-1 and TRBJ1-1; 8 nucleotides match TRBD1. The V gene end was trimmed by 0 bases and the J gene end by 6 bases; junction bases not matched to a gene: 12. CDR1 and CDR2 from the germline V gene are DFQATT and SNEGSKA (reference sequence). The CDR3 loop spans 16 amino acids. CDR3: CSARDRVRGRRAEAFF. CDR3 sequence (DNA): TGCAGTGCTAGAGATCGGGTCAGGGGGCGTCGGGCTGAAGCTTTCTTT.

This clonotype was seen a few times. This chain uses TRBV30 with TRBJ1-3, with a weak D call TRBD1 (6 bases). The CDR3 is made up of 15 amino acids. The V end was cut by 4 bases, the J end by 3 bases, with 16 bases between. Germline V gene sequence: CDR1 GTSNPN, CDR2 SVGIG (reference sequence). The CDR3 protein is CAWTPLGGFGNTIYF. CDR3 nucleotides: TGTGCCTGGACCCCGTTGGGGGGCTTTGGAAACACCATATATTTT. The full variable domain, rest sourced from reference TRBV30 and TRBJ1-3, is SQTIHQWPATLVQPVGSPLSLECTVEGTSNPNLYWYRQAAGRGLQLLFYSVGIGQISSEVPQNLSASRPQDRQFILSSKKLLLSDSGFYLCAWTPLGGFGNTIYFGEGSWLTVV.

This clonotype was found many times. The rearrangement uses TRBV6-1 and TRBJ1-1, with D unclear. Deletions cut 5 bases from V and 5 bases from J, with 9 bases between. The CDR3 totals 12 residues. Germline-derived CDR1 and CDR2 are MNHNS and SASEGT. CDR3 region: CASSRRGTEAFF. In nucleotides, the CDR3 is TGTGCCAGCAGTAGACGGGGAACTGAAGCTTTCTTT.

Worth noting for this clonotype: This clone may be a read error of a much larger clone one base away. This chain links TRBV12-3 or TRBV12-4 with TRBJ2-3, with 9 bases that match TRBD2. This CDR3 has 13 residues. Germline trimming cut 8 bases from V and 8 bases from J; bases unmatched to any gene: 8. DNA of the CDR3: TGTGCCAGCGCTAGCGGGACCGCAGCTACGCAGTATTTT. Translated, it gives CASASGTAATQYF.

The V and J genes are TRBV18 and TRBJ1-6; no clear D gene. This CDR3 spans 16 amino acids. Between the trimmed V and J ends, which lost 3 bases and 1 base, there was a span of 10 bases. Germline V gives CDR1 KGHSH, CDR2 LQKENI. CDR3 in amino acids: CASSPSVGSYNSPLHF. The CDR3 nucleotides are TGTGCCAGCTCACCTTCAGTAGGATCCTATAATTCACCCCTCCACTTT.

This clonotype was picked up many times. The chain recombines TRBV30 with TRBJ2-2; unclear D gene. The ends were cut back, 3 bases at V and 11 bases at J, with 13 bases in the middle. The CDR3 loop spans 12 amino acids. In germline, CDR1 is GTSNPN, CDR2 SVGIG (reference sequence). The CDR3 DNA reads TGTGCCTGGAGGGGTCAGTGGGGAGAGCTGTTTTTT. Its translation: CAWRGQWGELFF.

This clonotype was counted at least ten times. The rearrangement links TRBV20-1 to TRBJ1-1; possibly TRBD1 for D (5 bases). The ends were cut back, 5 bases at V and 0 bases at J, with 13 bases in the middle. This CDR3 contains 14 residues. Germline loops: CDR1 DFQATT, CDR2 SNEGSKA (reference sequence). CDR3 amino acids: CSAEIGDLNTEAFF. The DNA of the CDR3 is TGCAGTGCTGAAATTGGGGACTTGAACACTGAAGCTTTCTTT.

This clonotype was counted many times. This chain connects TRBV12-3 or TRBV12-4 to TRBJ2-7, with D perhaps given as TRBD1 or TRBD2 (5 bases each). The CDR3 has 17 residues. Trimming took 4 bases from V and 0 from J, leaving 19 bases between them. The DNA for the CDR3 is TGTGCCAGCAGTTATGCACGTGTGAGGGGAAGCTCCTACGAGCAGTACTTC. It encodes CASSYARVRGSSYEQYF.

This clonotype has ten or more counts. The chain is built from TRBV27 and TRBJ2-5, with D perhaps assigned TRBD1 or TRBD2 (5 bases each). This CDR3 has 15 residues. Germline-derived CDR1 and CDR2 are MNHEY and SMNVEV (reference sequence). The V gene lost 5 bases and the J gene lost 0 bases, with 13 bases spanning the gap. The CDR3 DNA reads TGTGCCAGCAGTCCGCAATGGGGGAACCAAGAGACCCAGTACTTC. Translating gives CASSPQWGNQETQYF.

This clonotype was seen many times. The chain employs TRBV18 and TRBJ2-2; D gene ambiguous. V lost 0 bases and J lost 2, with 7 bases in between. The CDR3 sequence is 15 residues long. Per germline, CDR1 KGHSH and CDR2 LQKENI. This CDR3 reads CASSPPAGNTGELFF. CDR3 bases: TGTGCCAGCTCACCACCGGCCGGAAACACCGGGGAGCTGTTTTTT.

In its sample, this clonotype was seen many times. The V and J genes are TRBV20-1 and TRBJ2-7; no firm D call. V was pared by 6 bases and J by 4 bases, with 19 bases between. The germline gives CDR1 DFQATT, CDR2 SNEGSKA (reference sequence). CDR3 length: 14 amino acids. DNA for the CDR3: TGCAGTGCGAGAAGGGCCCTTGGGCGTTACGAGCAGTACTTC. As protein: CSARRALGRYEQYF.

This clonotype was counted ten times or more. The gene calls are TRBV15 and TRBJ2-7; D might be TRBD2 (6 bases). The V gene's germline CDR1 is LNHNV and CDR2 YYDKDF (reference sequence). Deletions cut 6 bases from V and 9 bases from J, with 15 bases between. This CDR3 region has 12 residues. The CDR3 here is CATRVGGSGQYF. For the CDR3, the DNA is TGTGCCACCAGAGTGGGGGGATCCGGGCAGTACTTC.

This clonotype was seen a few times. V gene TRBV28 combines with J gene TRBJ2-2; 8 nucleotides match TRBD2. CDR3 length equals 15 residues. Germline assignment: CDR1 MDHEN and CDR2 SYDVKM. The ends lost 6 bases at V and 3 bases at J; junction bases unmatched: 6. In DNA form, the CDR3 reads TGTGCCAGCAGCCCACTAGCGGTTCACACCGGGGAGCTGTTTTTT. Amino acid sequence: CASSPLAVHTGELFF. The complete variable domain, with remaining parts taken from reference TRBV28 and TRBJ2-2, reads DVKVTQSSRYLVKRTGEKVFLECVQDMDHENMFWYRQDPGLGLRLIYFSYDVKMKEKGDIPEGYSVSREKKERFSLILESASTNQTSMYLCASSPLAVHTGELFFGEGSRLTVL.

This clonotype was picked up many times. V usage is TRBV6-2 or TRBV6-3 and J usage is TRBJ1-2; 7 bases agree with TRBD1. V shed 6 bases, J shed 4 bases, and the junction held 8 bases outside the gene matches. The CDR3 is made up of 14 amino acids. CDR1 MNHEY and CDR2 SVGEGT come from the germline V gene. CDR3 amino acids: CASREGTAPYGYTF. CDR3 coding DNA: TGTGCCAGCAGAGAAGGGACAGCACCCTATGGCTACACCTTC.

The J gene is TRBJ2-4, the V gene TRBV12-3 or TRBV12-4; D gene uncertain. Trimming took off 1 base at V and 9 bases at J, with 4 bases between the two ends. The CDR3 has 11 residues. The DNA of the CDR3 is TGTGCCAGCAGTTTAGACGTCATTCAGTACTTC. Translating it yields CASSLDVIQYF.

This clonotype was found many times. This chain joins TRBV20-1 and TRBJ2-4; tentative D call: TRBD1 (6 bases). The germline V gene has CDR1 DFQATT and CDR2 SNEGSKA (reference sequence). The CDR3 totals 14 residues. Trimming stripped 7 bases from V and 2 bases from J, with 15 bases between. CDR3 sequence reads: CSVSGARPKNIQYF. The CDR3 DNA sequence: TGCAGTGTGTCAGGGGCCCGACCCAAAAACATTCAGTACTTC.

This clonotype was counted many times. The chain carries TRBV30 and TRBJ1-2; D is possibly TRBD1 (6 bases). With 0 bases removed from V and 7 bases from J, the gap between germline ends came to 12 bases. The CDR3 consists of 13 residues. Germline CDR1 GTSNPN, CDR2 SVGIG (reference sequence). The chain's CDR3 is CAWSVMGGSGYTF. The CDR3 DNA reads TGTGCCTGGAGTGTAATGGGGGGCTCTGGCTACACCTTC.

This clonotype was seen many times. The J gene is TRBJ2-7, the V gene TRBV14, with TRBD1 identical over 7 bases. CDR3 length: 15 residues. Per the germline V gene, CDR1 is SGHDN and CDR2 is FVKESK. V lost 1 base and J lost 3; bases outside the gene matches: 6. The CDR3 spells CASSQAGTVFYEQYF. CDR3 sequence (DNA): TGTGCCAGCAGCCAAGCAGGGACAGTATTCTACGAGCAGTACTTC.

This clonotype was recorded at least ten times. This rearrangement joins TRBV20-1 to TRBJ2-7, with D tentatively TRBD2 (6 bases). CDR3 length: 13 amino acids. With 4 bases removed from V and 0 bases from J, the gap between germline ends came to 10 bases. Germline CDR1 is DFQATT and CDR2 is SNEGSKA (reference sequence). This chain's CDR3 is CSATAGLSYEQYF. The CDR3 DNA reads as TGCAGTGCTACAGCGGGTCTCTCCTACGAGCAGTACTTC.

This clonotype was detected many times. In DNA form, the CDR3 reads TGTGCCAGCAGGACAGAAAGTGTGGATAATTCACCCCTCCACTTT. Amino acid sequence: CASRTESVDNSPLHF. The chain recombines TRBV2 with TRBJ1-6; tentative D call: TRBD1 (5 bases). The CDR3 is made up of 15 amino acids. The germline V and J ends were trimmed by 6 bases and 5 bases, with 14 bases remaining between them. Looked up from germline, CDR1 is SNHLY and CDR2 is FYNNEI.

Worth noting for this clonotype: A much larger clone is a single base away; this may be a read error. The V gene is TRBV19, the J gene TRBJ2-7, with D possibly being TRBD2 (6 bases). Per germline, CDR1 LNHDA and CDR2 SQIVND (reference sequence). The CDR3 is made up of 13 amino acids. V was pared by 1 base and J by 6 bases, with 10 bases between. CDR3 coding DNA: TGTGCCAGTAGTATAGCGGGAGATCTCGAGCAGTACGTC. Its translation is CASSIAGDLEQYV.

This clonotype appeared a few times. The V gene is TRBV6-5, the J gene TRBJ1-2; maybe TRBD1 (5 bases). Trimming took 0 bases from V and 3 from J, leaving 14 bases between them. Germline lookup yields CDR1 MNHEY and CDR2 SVGAGI. This CDR3 comprises 16 residues. CDR3 amino acids: CASSYSTTGRDYGYTF. In DNA, the CDR3 is TGTGCCAGCAGTTACTCGACGACGGGCAGGGACTATGGCTACACCTTC.

This clonotype occurred a few times. The CDR3 is CASSLVLGLAGQNTGELFF. CDR3 nucleotide sequence: TGTGCCAGCAGCTTAGTATTGGGTTTAGCGGGGCAGAACACCGGGGAGCTGTTTTTT. The chain uses TRBV7-2 and TRBJ2-2, with TRBD2 matching 8 bases. The CDR3 totals 19 residues. The germline V gene encodes CDR1 SGHTA and CDR2 FQGNSA. V lost 1 base, J lost 1 base, and 11 bases stayed unmatched.

This clonotype has a count of ten or more. V gene TRBV2 combines with J gene TRBJ2-5; the match to TRBD2 covers 11 bases. The CDR3 runs 15 residues. Germline V gives CDR1 SNHLY, CDR2 FYNNEI. After removal of 7 bases from V and 2 bases from J, the junction contained 6 bases not matched to a gene. The CDR3 loop reads CASKRASGRQETQYF. The DNA of the CDR3 is TGTGCCAGCAAGAGGGCTAGCGGGAGGCAAGAGACCCAGTACTTC.